This is a list of T cell receptor beta chains from one sample in a study of shared clonotypes between healthy human individuals. TCRdb's copy holds only in-frame clones and misses some; the assay was immunoSEQ multiplex PCR. The repertoire includes some 550,000 clones, roughly 97% of them detected once, and around 0.058% sits in the top ten. What was sequenced was naive CD4+ T cells sorted from blood. The receptors originated from a woman under 40 in good health. Both conserved end residues are part of each CDR3. Each record gives: CDR3 protein, CDR3 DNA, D gene, clone size, J gene, V gene. A D gene is named only where the DNA matches it firmly. Not all rows give a size; the values are once, few, many and, for expanded clones, a class.

CDR3 protein: CASSRLRPGQGYIVSNQPQHF
CDR3 DNA: TGTGCCAGCAGTCGCCTCAGACCGGGACAGGGTTATATAGTAAGCAATCAGCCCCAGCATTTT
D gene: TRBD1
clone size: -
J gene: TRBJ1-5
V gene: TRBV28

CDR3 protein: CASSLGGSNYGYTF
CDR3 DNA: TGTGCCAGCAGTTTGGGGGGTTCTAACTATGGCTACACCTTC
D gene: -
clone size: -
J gene: TRBJ1-2
V gene: TRBV28

CDR3 protein: CASCLAGGTVYEQYF
CDR3 DNA: TGTGCCAGCTGCCTAGCGGGAGGAACTGTCTACGAGCAGTACTTC
D gene: -
clone size: once
J gene: TRBJ2-7
V gene: TRBV21-1

CDR3 protein: CASRGTGADTQYF
CDR3 DNA: TGTGCCAGCAGGGGGACCGGGGCAGATACGCAGTATTTT
D gene: -
clone size: once
J gene: TRBJ2-3
V gene: TRBV2

CDR3 protein: CASSSTRLTQYF
CDR3 DNA: TGTGCCAGCAGCTCCACCCGACTAACGCAGTATTTT
D gene: -
clone size: -
J gene: TRBJ2-3
V gene: TRBV7-2

CDR3 protein: CASSLARDGPQPQHF
CDR3 DNA: TGTGCCAGCAGTTTGGCCCGGGACGGTCCGCAGCCCCAGCATTTT
D gene: -
clone size: -
J gene: TRBJ1-5
V gene: TRBV6-5

CDR3 protein: CASSEAADTQYF
CDR3 DNA: TGTGCCAGCAGTGAAGCGGCAGATACGCAGTATTTT
D gene: -
clone size: -
J gene: TRBJ2-3
V gene: TRBV6-1

CDR3 protein: CASSYLDLGYGYTF
CDR3 DNA: TGTGCCAGCAGTTACCTGGATTTAGGCTATGGCTACACCTTC
D gene: -
clone size: -
J gene: TRBJ1-2
V gene: TRBV6-5

CDR3 protein: CASSPQMRTGPNTGELFF
CDR3 DNA: TGCGCCAGCAGCCCCCAAATGAGGACAGGGCCGAACACCGGGGAGCTGTTTTTT
D gene: TRBD1
clone size: -
J gene: TRBJ2-2
V gene: TRBV4-1

CDR3 protein: CASSQGDNRDRDYEQYF
CDR3 DNA: TGCGCCAGCAGCCAAGGCGATAACCGGGACAGGGACTACGAGCAGTACTTC
D gene: TRBD1
clone size: -
J gene: TRBJ2-7
V gene: TRBV4-1

CDR3 protein: CASSHVAGGGTYEQYF
CDR3 DNA: TGCGCCAGCAGCCACGTAGCGGGAGGAGGGACCTACGAGCAGTACTTC
D gene: TRBD2
clone size: -
J gene: TRBJ2-7
V gene: TRBV5-1

CDR3 protein: CASSLVTPLDYGYTF
CDR3 DNA: TGTGCCAGCAGCTTGGTTACGCCATTAGACTATGGCTACACCTTC
D gene: -
clone size: -
J gene: TRBJ1-2
V gene: TRBV5-6

CDR3 protein: CASSTNAGTGEQYF
CDR3 DNA: TGTGCCAGCAGTACCAATGCCGGGACAGGAGAGCAGTACTTC
D gene: TRBD1
clone size: -
J gene: TRBJ2-7
V gene: TRBV28

CDR3 protein: CATGDRGAYSYEQYF
CDR3 DNA: TGTGCCACTGGGGACAGGGGAGCATACTCCTACGAGCAGTACTTC
D gene: TRBD1
clone size: -
J gene: TRBJ2-7
V gene: TRBV6-1

CDR3 protein: CASSISGGHYNEQFF
CDR3 DNA: TGTGCCAGTAGTATTAGCGGGGGGCACTACAATGAGCAGTTCTTC
D gene: TRBD2
clone size: -
J gene: TRBJ2-1
V gene: TRBV19

CDR3 protein: CASSWGLAGRLTDTQYF
CDR3 DNA: TGCGCCAGCAGCTGGGGACTAGCGGGACGCCTCACAGATACGCAGTATTTT
D gene: TRBD2
clone size: -
J gene: TRBJ2-3
V gene: TRBV5-1

CDR3 protein: CASSPPVSTYEQYF
CDR3 DNA: TGTGCCAGCTCACCACCAGTGTCGACCTACGAGCAGTACTTC
D gene: -
clone size: -
J gene: TRBJ2-7
V gene: TRBV18

CDR3 protein: CASSLGLAGVETQYF
CDR3 DNA: TGTGCCAGCAGCCTGGGACTAGCGGGAGTAGAGACCCAGTACTTC
D gene: TRBD2
clone size: -
J gene: TRBJ2-5
V gene: TRBV5-4

CDR3 protein: CASSPGQGSGGPLHF
CDR3 DNA: TGTGCCAGCAGTCCCGGACAGGGTTCGGGTGGGCCCCTCCACTTT
D gene: TRBD1
clone size: -
J gene: TRBJ1-6
V gene: TRBV28

CDR3 protein: CASSPWTGGNEKLFF
CDR3 DNA: TGTGCCAGCAGCCCTTGGACAGGGGGGAATGAAAAACTGTTTTTT
D gene: TRBD1
clone size: -
J gene: TRBJ1-4
V gene: TRBV7-9

CDR3 protein: CASSEQENQPQHF
CDR3 DNA: TGCGCCAGCAGTGAGCAGGAGAATCAGCCCCAGCATTTT
D gene: -
clone size: -
J gene: TRBJ1-5
V gene: TRBV10-2

CDR3 protein: CASSLAVEASGSINEQFF
CDR3 DNA: TGTGCCAGCAGCTTAGCGGTTGAGGCTAGCGGGAGTATAAATGAGCAGTTCTTC
D gene: TRBD2
clone size: -
J gene: TRBJ2-1
V gene: TRBV7-9

CDR3 protein: CASLPSGSGRAIDTQYF
CDR3 DNA: TGTGCCAGCCTCCCCTCGGGTAGCGGGAGGGCCATAGATACGCAGTATTTT
D gene: TRBD2
clone size: -
J gene: TRBJ2-3
V gene: TRBV28

CDR3 protein: CASTPLGARYGYTF
CDR3 DNA: TGTGCCAGCACCCCATTGGGGGCGCGGTATGGCTACACCTTC
D gene: -
clone size: once
J gene: TRBJ1-2
V gene: TRBV2

CDR3 protein: CASSTGTGGYEQYF
CDR3 DNA: TGCGCCAGCAGTACCGGGACAGGGGGTTACGAGCAGTACTTC
D gene: TRBD1
clone size: -
J gene: TRBJ2-7
V gene: TRBV5-1

CDR3 protein: CAISDSRGPDTQYF
CDR3 DNA: TGTGCCATCAGTGATAGCAGGGGACCAGATACGCAGTATTTT
D gene: -
clone size: -
J gene: TRBJ2-3
V gene: TRBV10-3

CDR3 protein: CASSPTQNTEALF
CDR3 DNA: TGTGCCAGCAGCCCCACGCAGAACACTGAAGCTCTCTTT
D gene: -
clone size: -
J gene: TRBJ1-1
V gene: TRBV7-3

CDR3 protein: CASSPGTGGNTEAFF
CDR3 DNA: TGTGCCAGCTCACCTGGGACAGGGGGAAACACTGAAGCTTTCTTT
D gene: TRBD1
clone size: -
J gene: TRBJ1-1
V gene: TRBV18

CDR3 protein: CASSQETSGNTGELFF
CDR3 DNA: TGTGCCAGCAGCCAAGAGACTAGCGGGAACACCGGGGAGCTGTTTTTT
D gene: TRBD2
clone size: -
J gene: TRBJ2-2
V gene: TRBV4-2

CDR3 protein: CASSAGLAGAYNEQFF
CDR3 DNA: TGTGCCAGTAGTGCAGGACTAGCGGGAGCCTACAATGAGCAGTTCTTC
D gene: TRBD2
clone size: -
J gene: TRBJ2-1
V gene: TRBV19

CDR3 protein: CASSQVGEGSYGYTF
CDR3 DNA: TGCGCCAGCAGCCAAGTGGGGGAGGGAAGCTATGGCTACACCTTC
D gene: -
clone size: -
J gene: TRBJ1-2
V gene: TRBV4-1

CDR3 protein: CASSSHGTSLYEQYF
CDR3 DNA: TGTGCCAGCAGTTCCCACGGGACAAGTCTCTACGAGCAGTACTTC
D gene: -
clone size: once
J gene: TRBJ2-7
V gene: TRBV28

CDR3 protein: CASSLASGFPGENEQFF
CDR3 DNA: TGCGCCAGCAGCTTGGCCAGCGGCTTCCCAGGGGAGAATGAGCAGTTCTTC
D gene: -
clone size: once
J gene: TRBJ2-1
V gene: TRBV5-1